These T cell receptor beta chains were read from a single sample in a study of graft-versus-host responses after intestinal transplantation. Only in-frame clones appear in the TCRdb table, and some are missing; sequencing was by immunoSEQ multiplex PCR. The data contain around 130,000 clones, 90% to 95% of them singletons. Which antigens these TCRs recognize remains unknown. The specimen was unstimulated CD4+ T cells sorted from spleen or lymph node cells, collected before intestinal transplant. The receptor set was obtained from a human donor who received an intestinal transplant. Both conserved end residues are trimmed from each CDR3. A row's size may be missing; if present it is once, few, many or a size class.

few,TRBV11-3,TRBJ1-4,ASSHYPTETNEKLF
.,TRBV21-1,TRBJ2-7,ASRSSTGATSYEQY
.,TRBV7-2,TRBJ2-5,ASSQGETQY
.,TRBV2,TRBJ2-3,ASSEKGLDTQY
.,TRBV5-1,TRBJ2-1,ASSSPTYNEQF
.,TRBV10-1,TRBJ2-1,ASSEGTSINEQF
once,TRBV7-9,TRBJ1-1,ASSLGQSNTEAF
.,TRBV10-3,TRBJ1-1,AISSDRQNTEAF
.,TRBV18,TRBJ2-5,ASSLGRTEETQY
once,TRBV6-5,TRBJ1-5,ASSERQRNQPQH
.,TRBV7-9,TRBJ2-5,ASSLMWQMETQY
.,TRBV29-1,TRBJ1-1,SVRYPGRGDTEAF
.,TRBV14,TRBJ1-2,ASSQSILYGYT
once,TRBV7-3,TRBJ2-1,ASSPGANSYNEQF
.,TRBV5-6,TRBJ2-7,ASSLTGGGNEQY
.,TRBV4-2,TRBJ2-1,ASSQDLGRGGFYNEQF
.,TRBV29-1,TRBJ1-2,SVGAGEVGYT
.,TRBV1,TRBJ2-5,TSSPEVAGGPWETQY